Reported below is one T cell receptor (beta chain). This clonotype was detected only a few times. This clone's antigen is unknown. Base qualities are not at hand, and no much larger clone is one base apart. Ficoll-Paque density gradient centrifugation was used to isolate PBMCs. This sample was included in a study of T-cell memory formation after mild COVID-19 (dated by TCRdb to about 2021). Study-level background: TCR sequence clusters from the two donors were largely donor specific. Longitudinal TCRalpha and TCRbeta repertoire sequencing tracked T-cell clones expanding and contracting after mild COVID-19 in two donors. The cohort was made up of two young adult volunteers, one female and one male, who were previously healthy.

Sequencing relied on an Illumina NovaSeq 6000. Using 5'RACE with constant-segment primers, TCRalpha and TCRbeta cDNA libraries were constructed, with sample barcodes and unique molecular identifiers added in the process. RNA was extracted from every sample with Trizol reagent. Amplification of the libraries took two PCR steps, and the second step added a second sample barcode plus Illumina TruSeq adapters. The libraries were sequenced on an Illumina NovaSeq using 2 x 150 bp paired-end reads. For the original study's pipeline: Reads were demultiplexed and collapsed into UMI-guided consensus sequences with migec v1.2.7. Using mixcr v2.1.11, UMI consensuses were aligned to TRA and TRB V and J templates and then assembled into clonotypes. Expanded or contracted clonotypes were those called significant by both edgeR and NoisET, with noise models trained on biological replicates. For edgeR calls, a false discovery rate-adjusted p below 0.01 and a log2 fold-change threshold of 1 were applied. As an exploratory analysis of dynamics, max-normalized trajectories of the 1000 most abundant clonotypes were examined by PCA with hierarchical clustering. The CD4 or CD8 phenotype of responding clones was assigned using the separately sequenced CD4+ and CD8+ repertoires. Starting from the raw public reads, TCRdb applied fastp trimming at Q25, assembled clones with MiXCR and retained in-frame beta chains. CDR3 protein sequences are deduplicated, and each keeps its most common genes and DNA. The V and J calls shown here were made by TCRdb, not taken from the authors' results. The table for this sample lists 65,000 to 95,000 distinct CDR3 sequences; roughly 13% of them were counted only once. The ten biggest clones cover approximately 41% of the sample.

The full study reports these points: The study included only a couple of mild cases, and larger cohorts that include severe cases with pre-infection samples were judged to be necessary. SARS-CoV-2 specificity of the second-wave clones peaking on day 37 was not confirmed. Contracting CD4+ clones were found mainly in CM and EM memory subsets, while CD8+ clones were enriched in EMRA. Some responding clones were detected in pre-infection memory, suggesting pre-existing cross-reactive memory T cells joined the SARS-CoV-2 response. Clones that contracted from day 15 to 85 showed balanced CD4/CD8 phenotypes, whereas a second wave of clones that expanded from day 15 to 37 leaned towards CD4+.

Inclusive of the bounding cysteine and phenylalanine, the CDR3 is 15 residues long. The CDR3 DNA has 45 bases and is translated from base 1. The germline V gene (reference sequence) sets CDR1 to SEHNR and CDR2 to FQNEAQ. The trim is 5 bases for V and 1 base for J, with a gap of 14 bases between the germline ends. The sequence joins TRBV7-9 to TRBJ2-5; the D match is possibly TRBD1 or TRBD2, with 5 bases aligned in each. Source material: PBMCs or a T cell subset sorted from them (not recorded which). The clonotype comes from a young man who had mild COVID-19 (a few samples of this study predate the infection). The sample titles of this study are shuffled in the database, so cell type and time point are left out; the donor was told from shared clones. In nucleotide form, the sequence is TGTGCCAGCAGCCCCCGGGGCCGCCTCCAAGAGACCCAGTACTTC. Translated, this is CASSPRGRLQETQYF.